This record looks at one T cell receptor (beta chain) sequence and its context. Its cognate antigen has yet to be identified. No per-base quality is available; no much larger clone lies one base away. One collaborating source in Seattle enrolled patients during active infection and followed them longitudinally through the course of disease. Whole blood was collected in K2EDTA tubes by collaborating institutions according to the institutions' own protocols. For TCRbeta analysis, collaborators shipped samples as frozen whole blood, isolated PBMCs, or DNA extracted from either of those sample types. The data were obtained in a study of blood T cell repertoires in COVID-19 (dated by TCRdb to 2020 to 2021). About the study as a whole: Samples from collaborators originated in the United States, Italy and Spain and spanned both the acute and convalescent phases of COVID-19. The sample metadata nearly always contained a de-identified subject ID, COVID-19 status, age in years and sex. HLA class I and class II types, where available, came from metadata supplied by the sample provider rather than from assay-based typing. The material from the prospective study consisted of cDNA or gDNA derived from T cells, B-cell-depleted T cells, or PBMCs. Subjects who had been exposed to COVID-19, were actively infected with it, or had recovered from it provided the deeply sampled blood TCRbeta repertoires that made up the dataset. A freely available public database, intended as a resource for researchers studying the immune response to SARS-CoV-2, is where the repertoires were released. The samples were drawn from two sources: the first 160 participants of the ongoing ImmuneRACE study, and 1,000 to 1,500 subjects contributed by 6 global collaborators.

The CDR3, from cysteine to phenylalanine, totals 14 residues. Only CDR3 DNA remains: 42 bases, in frame from the first base. CDR1 and CDR2 are drawn from the germline V gene: MNHEY, SVGAGI. V is trimmed back by 6 bases and J by 5 bases, and the junction contains 8 bases that no gene match accounts for. TCRbeta CDR3 regions were amplified from genomic DNA by means of the immunoSEQ Assay, a bias-controlled multiplex PCR. Per the source publication's procedure: The number of nucleated cells in each sample was estimated from the amplification of reference gene primers within the assay. To quantify the absolute abundance of each unique TCRbeta CDR3 rearrangement, sequence reads were collapsed and filtered. For each sample, productive Simpson clonality was calculated by taking the square root of Simpson's diversity index across productive rearrangements. Held by TCRdb, this immuneACCESS table contains in-frame sequences only and omits some clones. Under half of the omission traces to an unresolved V gene where checked; the cause of the rest is unknown. The V and J calls and clone size were taken over from that table, and D and trimming were inferred from the DNA. For this sample the table gives 170,000 or so clones, of which approximately 88% were detected only once. 6% to 7% of the sample goes to the ten largest clones.

What the research found in general, with its limitations: The amount of clinical and demographic metadata varied by source and participant and was provided uncurated.

Recombination linked TRBV6-5 to TRBJ1-2, with 8 middle bases fitting TRBD1. The sample was peripheral blood. The receptor comes from a woman aged 40-49 years with COVID-19, enrolled during active disease. The CDR3 reads CASRRTGPTYGYTF. The nucleotide sequence is TGTGCCAGCAGAAGGACAGGGCCAACATATGGCTACACCTTC.